What follows is one TCR beta chain and its context. It lacks a known antigen. Base-call qualities are not available, and no considerably larger clone is one nucleotide away. Donors were 35 to 40 systemically healthy Caucasian individuals from Russia aged roughly 6 to 90 years. Around 10 milliliters of peripheral blood were collected from each donor into EDTA-treated Vacutainer tubes. Ficoll-Paque density-gradient centrifugation was used to isolate PBMCs, with at least 6 million per sample. Trizol reagent was used to extract total RNA from the PBMCs, yielding at least 5.5 micrograms per sample. For every donor, flow cytometry on a PBMC aliquot measured the percentage of naive CD45RAhigh/CD27high T cells. Libraries were made using 5' RACE. The reads were generated on an Illumina HiSeq 2500. A second PCR of about 6 to 12 cycles was run with a J-beta primer mix and a sample-barcoded 5' primer. A template-switch 5' adaptor carrying 12 random nucleotides introduced a unique molecular identifier onto each TCR beta cDNA molecule. Each sample yielded at least 2.5 million CDR3-containing paired-end reads. First-strand cDNA synthesis was performed from all RNA using the Mint cDNA synthesis kit, with priming by a TRBC-specific oligonucleotide. All cDNA was treated with uracil-DNA glycosylase and then went through a first 18-cycle PCR with the universal primers M1SS and BC2_uni_R. In the paper's pipeline: Normalization of each sample was performed by random selection of 1 million high-quality reads, each carrying a distinct molecular identifier. Instead of being binned into consensus sequences, reads with shared molecular identifiers were discarded. MiTCR, run with a Q25 quality threshold and the strictest error-elimination algorithm, handled CDR3 identification, clonotype clustering and error correction. A nonparametric unseen species model using Euler transformation provided a lower-bound estimate of total TCR beta diversity. Using fastp trimming at Q25 and MiXCR clonotype assembly, TCRdb reanalyzed the public sequencing data and kept in-frame beta chains. Every entry covers one CDR3 protein and lists the most common genes and DNA from its rows. In this record, the V and J calls reflect TCRdb's handling and not the investigators' own analysis. The sample table contains some 850,000 distinct CDR3 sequences; only one count was recorded for around 24% of them. The ten largest clones represent around 3% of the sample.

Clipping removes 4 bases from V and 3 bases from J, with 10 as the unmatched junction base count. CDR1 is given as SGHRS and CDR2 as YFSETQ, both from the germline V gene. CDR3 length: 15 amino acids, cysteine to phenylalanine. Only the CDR3 DNA stays, 45 bases, in frame from base 1. These data originate in a study of blood T cells in healthy people across ages (dated by TCRdb to between 2014 and 2017). Regarding the complete study: In model experiments, template switching captured roughly one uniquely barcoded TCR beta cDNA molecule for every two T cells. Four age groups were formed from the donors: young (average roughly 15 years), middle-aged (approximately 40), aged (62) and long-lived (about 75). Age-related changes in TCR beta repertoire diversity were measured in the study by deep sequencing normalized with unique cDNA molecular identifiers. For two donors (one aged 18 to 29 and one aged 80 or older), the study analyzed two additional independent replicas of 1 million unique cDNA reads from the same blood draw. What the authors observed across the whole study: The long-lived group showed more naive CD4+ T cells, fewer expanded clones and increased TCR diversity than the aged group, suggesting age selection. A strong correlation was found between observed TCR beta diversity and the percentage of naive T cells measured by flow cytometry. Observed TCR beta diversity per million T cells fell roughly linearly with age, and a significant reduction was already apparent by age around 44. Estimates of total diversity based on one million sequenced T cells were considered lower bounds and underestimates. Donor CMV infection status was unknown, potentially confounding age-related changes in expanded clonotypes. Since profiling was done on bulk unsorted PBMCs, naive and antigen-experienced compartments could not be conclusively compared.

Another study also made use of these data, one on T cells of mothers and their children. The second paper further reports: Nine systemically healthy Caucasian individuals, comprising three mothers and their six children, were included as donors. cDNA synthesis used all of the extracted RNA, with approximately 1.4 ug of RNA in each 15 ul reaction. In the second PCR, the M1S primer introduced both the sample barcodes and 2-4 random nucleotides. Each mother yielded over 9 million TCR beta CDR3 reads and each child a few million reads. In both related and unrelated pairs, thymic selection shapes the output of TCR recombination in a similar way, with inherited differences having only a minor effect. Normalized repertoire overlap was always found to be slightly, but never significantly, higher in related mother-child pairs than in unrelated mother-child pairs. Persistent microchimeric T cell clones were not detected, at a sensitivity of roughly 100 clones per million clonotypes. The study used deep NGS to compare TCR beta repertoires of mothers and children, seeking features distinguishing related mother-child pairs from unrelated individuals. On average, the children were roughly 11 +/- 4 years old, while the mothers were about 40 +/- 4 years old. After adapter ligation with NEBNext reagents, the libraries were sequenced on Illumina HiSeq 2000 with 100+100 nt paired-end reads. To prevent cross-contamination, the mother and child libraries were prepared a month apart and were sequenced in separate runs. Between roughly 500,000 and 2,300,000 distinct TCR beta clonotypes were identified per donor. Naive TCR beta clonotypes were estimated from low-frequency clonotypes matched to each donor's FACS-determined naive share, without sorting.

Here the chain combines TRBV5-1 and TRBJ2-7, with TRBD1 matching 7 junction bases. The sequenced material came from blood. The clonotype was recovered from a boy aged 10-17 years in good health. The CDR3 protein: CASSLIGTDFYEQYF. The nucleotides read TGCGCCAGCAGCCTGATTGGGACAGATTTCTACGAGCAGTACTTC.